Below are 9 T cell receptor beta chains sequenced from a single sample in a study of cytotoxic CD8 clonotypes in ibrutinib-treated CLL. Repertoires were generated with immunoSEQ multiplex PCR, while TCRdb's copy carries only in-frame clones and drops some. Among 190,000 or so clones listed, 72% were seen once. Sequenced here: PBMCs, sampled after 24 months of ibrutinib treatment. Receptor source: a human donor with chronic lymphocytic leukemia.

This rearrangement joins TRBV2 to TRBJ2-2; 10 bases are shared with TRBD1. Germline V gene data show CDR1 as SNHLY and CDR2 as FYNNEI. The V gene end was trimmed by 2 bases and the J gene end by 3 bases; junction bases not matched to a gene: 15. The CDR3 covers 20 residues. CDR3 loop: CASSEKIRIRTGGDTGELFF. For the CDR3, the DNA is TGTGCCAGCAGTGAAAAAATACGAATACGGACAGGGGGAGACACCGGGGAGCTGTTTTTT.

There are a few counts of this clone. The gene calls are TRBV7-9 and TRBJ2-1; a weak D match, TRBD2 (5 bases). The CDR3 runs to 16 residues. V was shortened by 4 bases and J by 0 bases, with 13 bases between the two germline ends. The germline V gene encodes CDR1 SEHNR and CDR2 FQNEAQ (reference sequence). The chain's CDR3 is CASSYSWRSSYNEQFF. CDR3 sequence (DNA): TGTGCCAGCAGCTACTCGTGGAGGTCCTCCTACAATGAGCAGTTCTTC. The full variable domain, with the rest looked up from reference TRBV7-9 and TRBJ2-1, is DTGVSQNPRHKITKRGQNVTFRCDPISEHNRLYWYRQTLGQGPEFLTYFQNEAQLEKSRLLSDRFSAERPKGSFSTLEIQRTEQGDSAMYLCASSYSWRSSYNEQFFGPGTRLTVL.

J is TRBJ1-1 and V is TRBV18, with D possibly TRBD1 on 5 matching bases. Germline CDR1 and CDR2: KGHSH and LQKENI. V shed 2 bases and J shed 1 base, with 11 bases lying between them. The CDR3 consists of 15 residues. The CDR3 DNA reads as TGTGCCAGCTCACCAGGGGCACGGAGGAACACTGAAGCTTTCTTT. Translation: CASSPGARRNTEAFF.

The genes are TRBV6-6 and TRBJ1-1, with no clear D. CDR1 and CDR2 from the germline V gene are MNHNY and SVGAGI (reference sequence). This CDR3 region has 15 residues. Trimming took off 4 bases at V and 1 base at J, with 13 bases between the two ends. The CDR3 nucleotides read TGTGCCAGCAGTTTCTTTTGGGCGGGGAACACTGAAGCTTTCTTT. This sequence encodes CASSFFWAGNTEAFF.

This clone has only one observation. The chain links TRBV5-1 to TRBJ2-3, with D perhaps TRBD2 (5 bases). V lost 3 bases, J lost 1 base, and 18 bases lay in between. CDR3 length equals 17 residues. The V gene's germline CDR1 is SGHRS and CDR2 YFSETQ. CDR3 sequence reads: CASSYSRAVRGTDTQYF. The CDR3 DNA reads as TGCGCCAGCAGCTACTCACGAGCGGTGAGGGGCACAGATACGCAGTATTTT.

This rearrangement joins TRBV10-2 to TRBJ2-2, with 11 positions matching TRBD2. V lost 2 bases and J lost 4; bases outside the gene matches: 3. The CDR3 is made up of 16 amino acids. Germline loops: CDR1 WSHSY, CDR2 SAAADI. CDR3 protein: CASSELGLAGTGELFF. DNA for the CDR3: TGCGCCAGCAGTGAGCTCGGACTAGCGGGCACCGGGGAGCTGTTTTTT.

CDR3 region: CASTPLEGPSDIQYF. Written as DNA, the CDR3 is TGTGCCAGCACCCCACTGGAGGGCCCCTCTGACATTCAGTACTTC. V and J are TRBV9 and TRBJ2-4, with a tentative D call TRBD2 (6 bases). Germline V CDR1 and CDR2: SGDLS, YYNGEE. The CDR3 contains 15 residues. The V end lost 6 bases, the J end lost 8 bases, and 21 bases lay between the germline ends.

This chain links TRBV19 with TRBJ1-5, with TRBD1 identical over 8 bases. The CDR3 consists of 16 residues. J was trimmed by 1 base and V by 3 bases; bases with no gene match: 5. CDR1 is LNHDA, CDR2 SQIVND, per germline (reference sequence). The CDR3 DNA reads TGTGCCAGTAGTATGCCGCAGGGGGCGAGCAATCAGCCCCAGCATTTT. Translation gives CASSMPQGASNQPQHF.

The rearrangement links TRBV7-2 to TRBJ2-7; D is perhaps TRBD2 (6 bases). The CDR3 length is 13 residues. V lost 4 bases, J lost 2 bases, and 9 bases lay in between. CDR1 and CDR2 from the germline V gene are SGHTA and FQGNSA. The CDR3 loop reads CASSSGLTYEQYF. The DNA for the CDR3 is TGTGCCAGCAGCTCGGGACTGACCTACGAGCAGTACTTC.